The rows below give T cell receptor beta chains drawn from one sample of a study of blood T cell repertoires in COVID-19. Generated by immunoSEQ multiplex PCR, the TCRdb table keeps only in-frame clones and is missing some. The sample shows more than 45,000 clones, about 78% of them seen only once. The specimen sequenced was peripheral blood. The receptor set was obtained from a human donor in a cohort sampled during active COVID-19. CDR3s include the opening cysteine and the closing phenylalanine or tryptophan. The D gene is left open where the match is weak. The size field is filled for only some rows; it gives once, few, many or a size class.

v_gene: TRBV2; d_gene: .; abundance: few; j_gene: TRBJ2-7; CDR3nt: TGTGCCAGCAGTGACAGGGGCATGAGCTCCTACGAGCAGTACTTC; CDR3aa: CASSDRGMSSYEQYF
v_gene: TRBV6-6; d_gene: .; abundance: .; j_gene: TRBJ2-6; CDR3nt: TGTGGCACAGCACCCAGTGCGCTGAACGTCCTGACTTTC; CDR3aa: CGTAPSALNVLTF
v_gene: TRBV7-2; d_gene: .; abundance: .; j_gene: TRBJ2-7; CDR3nt: TGTGCCAGCAGCTTATCCGGGACTGCCTACGAGCAGTACTTC; CDR3aa: CASSLSGTAYEQYF
v_gene: TRBV25-1; d_gene: TRBD1; abundance: .; j_gene: TRBJ2-3; CDR3nt: TGTGCCAGCAGTGAGGTCCGGACAGGTCCCACAGATACGCAGTATTTT; CDR3aa: CASSEVRTGPTDTQYF
v_gene: TRBV6-5; d_gene: .; abundance: .; j_gene: TRBJ2-7; CDR3nt: TGTGCCAGCAAAGCCCAGGGGAAGTACGAGCAGTACTTC; CDR3aa: CASKAQGKYEQYF
v_gene: TRBV6-2/TRBV6-3; d_gene: .; abundance: few; j_gene: TRBJ2-5; CDR3nt: TGTGCCAGCAGTTACGGGGACACCACAGAGACCCAGTACTTC; CDR3aa: CASSYGDTTETQYF
v_gene: TRBV3-1/TRBV3-2; d_gene: TRBD1; abundance: .; j_gene: TRBJ2-1; CDR3nt: TGTGCCAGCAGCCAAGATGGCCCGGGGACAGATGAGCAGTTCTTC; CDR3aa: CASSQDGPGTDEQFF
v_gene: TRBV6-2/TRBV6-3; d_gene: .; abundance: .; j_gene: TRBJ2-7; CDR3nt: TGTGCCAGCAGTTACGATGGCAGGGAAGTGGCCTACTACGAGCAGTACTTC; CDR3aa: CASSYDGREVAYYEQYF
v_gene: TRBV5-1; d_gene: .; abundance: .; j_gene: TRBJ1-4; CDR3nt: TGCGCCAGCAGCCCTCGGACGGGGTTGACTAATGAAAAACTGTTTTTT; CDR3aa: CASSPRTGLTNEKLFF
v_gene: TRBV5-1; d_gene: .; abundance: .; j_gene: TRBJ1-6; CDR3nt: TGCGCCAGCAGCTTGGCAGCAGGATATAATTCACCCCTCCACTTT; CDR3aa: CASSLAAGYNSPLHF
v_gene: TRBV10-3; d_gene: .; abundance: .; j_gene: TRBJ1-2; CDR3nt: TGTGCCATCAGTGATCCAGGGAAATCTTATGGCTACACCTTC; CDR3aa: CAISDPGKSYGYTF
v_gene: TRBV5-1; d_gene: .; abundance: .; j_gene: TRBJ1-2; CDR3nt: TGCGCCAGCAGCTTGGGAATTGGAGGGGACGGTTCGTTGGACTATGGCTACACCTTC; CDR3aa: CASSLGIGGDGSLDYGYTF
v_gene: TRBV5-1; d_gene: .; abundance: .; j_gene: TRBJ1-6; CDR3nt: TGCGCCAGCAGCTTTGGAGGGTATTCACCCCTCCACTTT; CDR3aa: CASSFGGYSPLHF
v_gene: TRBV1; d_gene: .; abundance: few; j_gene: TRBJ2-6; CDR3nt: TGCACCAGCAGCCTCCAAAGACGGGAGGGCCAAGTAACTGGGGCCAACGTCCTGACTTTC; CDR3aa: CTSSLQRREGQVTGANVLTF
v_gene: TRBV3-1/TRBV3-2; d_gene: .; abundance: .; j_gene: TRBJ2-7; CDR3nt: TGTGCCAGCAGCCAAGATGCTAGCTTCAGCTCCTACGAGCAGTACTTC; CDR3aa: CASSQDASFSSYEQYF
v_gene: TRBV15; d_gene: .; abundance: .; j_gene: TRBJ2-7; CDR3nt: TGTGCCACCAGCAGAGAAGGGGGATCCTACGAGCAGTACTTC; CDR3aa: CATSREGGSYEQYF
v_gene: TRBV2; d_gene: .; abundance: .; j_gene: TRBJ1-1; CDR3nt: TGTGCCAGCAGTGAGGTCAGGGTTGGGCGTCTGAACACTGAAGCTTTCTTT; CDR3aa: CASSEVRVGRLNTEAFF